This TCR beta chain originates from a study of T cell repertoires in cytomegalovirus infection. Whole-study context: CMV epitopes, recently identified HLA-C-restricted and well-studied HLA-B-restricted, were used. Indicated by public TCR beta signatures were CMV infection and matching HLA type.

In the case of this clonotype: Its antigen is not known.

Trimming shortened V by 0 bases and J by 2 bases, and 6 bases separated the two germline ends. The CDR3 has 14 residues. Germline CDR1 and CDR2: ENHRY and SYGVKD. A single record per CDR3 protein comes from TCRdb applying MiXCR to the reads. Among approximately 990,000 distinct CDR3 sequences listed, around 31% were seen once. Study outcomes and limitations: There were HLA-C-restricted CMV-specific TCR beta clonotypes dominating the ex vivo response. The cumulative frequency of public TCR beta families distinguished individuals who carried CMV together with the relevant HLA.

The rearrangement links TRBV10-3 to TRBJ2-3, with D possibly TRBD2 on 5 matching bases. The origin of this receptor is a human donor in good health (CMV status not recorded). Some clones in this sample may be carry-over from other donors' samples. The sequences come from cultured CD8+ T cells from PBMCs, collected from culture after CMV antigen stimulation. Here the CDR3 reads CAISESRVTDTQYF. The CDR3, as DNA: TGTGCCATCAGTGAGTCGAGGGTCACAGATACGCAGTATTTT.